Given below is one T cell receptor beta chain in context. Its antigen is as yet unknown. Uncontrolled infections, pregnancy, lactation or other autoimmune diseases led to patient exclusion. A diagnosis was made from clinical symptoms together with serum thyroxine, TRAb, thyroid ultrasound and orbital computed tomography. About 10 ml of fresh blood yielded the PBMCs by density gradient. These data come from a study of Graves' ophthalmopathy and Graves' hyperthyroidism. Germline CDR1 is DFQATT and CDR2 is SNEGSKA (reference sequence). This CDR3 spans 14 amino acids. The J segment lost 4 bases and the V segment lost 4 bases, leaving 7 bases of the junction unmatched. Study-level results: Sensitivity of about 90% and specificity of approximately 81% were achieved when a 13-signature model separated ophthalmopathy from stable hyperthyroidism.

RNA transcripts were the template, and TCR beta CDR3 regions were amplified from them. In the first round, RT-PCR was carried out with HTBI primers, and a multiplex PCR formed the second round. TCRdb redid the calling of the multiplex PCR reads with MiXCR, one entry per CDR3 protein. The sample holds roughly 400,000 distinct CDR3 sequences, less than 20% seen once. This TCR was recovered from a woman aged 18-29 years with stable Graves' hyperthyroidism. The sequenced material came from peripheral blood. The rearrangement joins TRBV20-1 to TRBJ1-1, with TRBD1 identical over 9 bases. CDR3 loop: CSATDRGGGTEAFF. DNA of the CDR3: TGCAGTGCTACAGACAGGGGGGGTGGCACTGAAGCTTTCTTT.